The 20 T cell receptor beta chains listed next were all sequenced from one sample in a study of blood T cell repertoires in COVID-19. Measured with immunoSEQ multiplex PCR; TCRdb has only the in-frame clones, and not every one. The table includes around 300,000 clones, 75% to 90% detected once. The material sequenced was peripheral blood. The receptors here all came from a woman aged 40 to 49 who had recovered from COVID-19.

This chain connects TRBV11-2 to TRBJ2-1, with 7 bases identical to TRBD2. V was clipped by 5 bases and J by 14 bases; unmatched bases: 12. This CDR3 is built from 13 residues. CDR1 is SGHAT and CDR2 is FQNNGV in the germline V gene. In DNA, the CDR3 is TGTGCCAGCAGCCCACCACAGACTAGCCTTAAGTTCTTC. This codes for CASSPPQTSLKFF.

The V and J genes are TRBV7-9 and TRBJ2-5; 8 bases align to TRBD2. Trimming removed 5 bases from V and 2 bases from J; junction bases left unmatched: 4. This CDR3 region has 14 residues. CDR1 and CDR2 (germline): SEHNR, FQNEAQ (reference sequence). CDR3 region: CASSRGLGQETQYF. The CDR3 DNA reads TGTGCCAGCAGCCGGGGACTAGGGCAAGAGACCCAGTACTTC.

V usage is TRBV12-3 or TRBV12-4 and J usage is TRBJ2-1; possibly TRBD2 for D (6 bases). The ends were cut back, 6 bases at V and 4 bases at J, with 10 bases in the middle. The CDR3 has 13 residues. The CDR3, as DNA: TGTGCCAGCAGCCACGGGACTTACAATGAGCAGTTCTTC. It yields the protein CASSHGTYNEQFF.

The chain uses TRBV6-1 and TRBJ2-7; TRBD2 agrees at 9 bases. The germline V gene has CDR1 MNHNS and CDR2 SASEGT. The CDR3 covers 15 residues. V lost 0 bases to trimming and J lost 0 bases; unmatched junction nucleotides: 0. CDR3 DNA sequence: TGTGCCAGCAGTGAAGCTAGCGGGGGCTCCTACGAGCAGTACTTC. Translation: CASSEASGGSYEQYF.

V and J are TRBV5-1 and TRBJ2-1, with 11 bases lining up with TRBD2. The ends lost 7 bases at V and 7 bases at J; junction bases unmatched: 10. Germline assignment: CDR1 SGHRS and CDR2 YFSETQ. The CDR3 contains 15 residues. CDR3 region: CASGPLAGVANEQFF. DNA of the CDR3: TGCGCCAGCGGCCCACTAGCGGGAGTAGCTAATGAGCAGTTCTTC.

The chain couples TRBV7-3 to TRBJ2-1; 9 positions agree with TRBD2. The germline gives CDR1 SGHTA, CDR2 FQGTGA. The CDR3 is 16 amino acids. V was pared by 1 base and J by 10 bases, with 11 bases of the junction left unmatched. The CDR3 DNA reads as TGTGCCAGCAGCTTAATGCCTAGCGGGGTTGAAGGAGAGCAGTTCTTC. Protein product: CASSLMPSGVEGEQFF.

The J gene is TRBJ2-5, the V gene TRBV2; D perhaps matches TRBD2 (5 bases). Deletions cut 4 bases from V and 2 bases from J, with 5 bases between. The CDR3 spans 12 residues. Germline V gene lookup returns CDR1 SNHLY and CDR2 FYNNEI. CDR3 sequence reads: CASSGLQETQYF. CDR3 nucleotides: TGTGCCAGCAGTGGACTACAAGAGACCCAGTACTTC.

This clone has just a few counts. The rearrangement uses TRBV28 and TRBJ2-2, with D perhaps matching TRBD1 (6 bases). V lost 3 bases and J 4 bases, leaving 9 bases between the germline ends. The CDR3 sequence is 14 residues long. Germline V lookup: CDR1 MDHEN, CDR2 SYDVKM. The DNA for the CDR3 is TGTGCCAGCAGTTTTCAGGGGTCCACCGGGGAGCTGTTTTTT. This encodes CASSFQGSTGELFF. Full variable domain (rest looked up from reference TRBV28 and TRBJ2-2): DVKVTQSSRYLVKRTGEKVFLECVQDMDHENMFWYRQDPGLGLRLIYFSYDVKMKEKGDIPEGYSVSREKKERFSLILESASTNQTSMYLCASSFQGSTGELFFGEGSRLTVL.

This chain joins TRBV21-1 and TRBJ2-7; the table gives TRBD1 as D, unverified against the DNA. TRBV21-1 is classified as a pseudogene. This CDR3 has 13 residues. CDR3 nucleotide sequence: TGTGCCAGCACCCTACAGGGCCCCTACGAGCAGTACTTC. It specifies CASTLQGPYEQYF.

V usage is TRBV19 and J usage is TRBJ1-2, with a possible D match to TRBD1 (5 bases). Germline V gene data show CDR1 as LNHDA and CDR2 as SQIVND (reference sequence). V lost 9 bases to trimming and J lost 12 bases, with 23 bases between them. This CDR3 comprises 13 residues. CDR3 bases: TGTGCCAGCGGCGGAGGGGCGGGGGGTAAGAACACCTTC. Translated, it gives CASGGGAGGKNTF. The variable domain in full, completed from reference TRBV19 and TRBJ1-2, reads DGGITQSPKYLFRKEGQNVTLSCEQNLNHDAMYWYRQDPGQGLRLIYYSQIVNDFQKGDIAEGYSVSREKKESFPLTVTSAQKNPTAFYLCASGGGAGGKNTFGSGTRLTVV.

The chain has TRBV3-1 (or the pseudogene TRBV3-2) and TRBJ2-7; D remains ambiguous. V was pared by 1 base and J by 1 base, with 14 bases between. CDR1 and CDR2 from the germline V gene are LGHDT and YNNKEL (reference sequence). The CDR3 runs 16 residues. The CDR3 coding sequence is TGTGCCAGCAGCCAAGGGTCTTTTGAAGCGTCCTACGAGCAGTACTTC. Protein: CASSQGSFEASYEQYF.

The rearrangement joins TRBV5-1 to TRBJ2-3; 8 bases line up with TRBD1. The germline CDR1 and CDR2 sequences are SGHRS and YFSETQ. The CDR3 covers 14 residues. Trimming at V came to 4 bases and at J to 4 bases, leaving 5 bases not matched to a gene. The CDR3 region is CASSADRVSDTQYF. The CDR3 nucleotides are TGCGCCAGCAGCGCGGACAGGGTGTCAGATACGCAGTATTTT.

V usage is TRBV29-1 and J usage is TRBJ2-7; maybe TRBD2 (6 bases). In germline, CDR1 is SQVTM, CDR2 ANQGSEA. This CDR3 region has 13 residues. The ends were cut back, 6 bases at V and 3 bases at J, with 15 bases in the middle. The CDR3, as DNA: TGCAGCGTCGGTCCTAGCGAGGGCTACGAGCAGTACTTC. Its protein product is CSVGPSEGYEQYF.

The gene calls are TRBV19 and TRBJ1-5, with 9 positions matching TRBD1. CDR3 length: 15 amino acids. With 9 bases clipped from V and 2 bases from J, the junction kept 8 bases outside the gene matches. Germline V gene data show CDR1 as LNHDA and CDR2 as SQIVND (reference sequence). This CDR3 is CASERQGVGNQPQHF. DNA of the CDR3: TGTGCCAGCGAAAGACAGGGGGTAGGCAATCAGCCCCAGCATTTT.

V and J are TRBV7-9 and TRBJ2-5, with 7 nucleotides matching TRBD1. This CDR3 has 12 amino acids. The germline gives CDR1 SEHNR, CDR2 FQNEAQ (reference sequence). V dropped 5 bases and J dropped 10; count of bases not matched to a gene: 7. CDR3 DNA: TGTGCCAGCAGCGTAAACGACAGGGTCCAGTACTTC. The encoded protein is CASSVNDRVQYF.

The J gene is TRBJ2-1, the V gene TRBV18; TRBD2 matches at 11 bases. The V and J ends lost 3 bases and 7 bases, in that order; junction bases with no gene match: 11. The CDR3 has 17 residues. Germline assignment: CDR1 KGHSH and CDR2 LQKENI. The CDR3 bases are TGTGCCAGCTCACCTACTGATACTAGCGGGAGTGGGAATGAGCAGTTCTTC. It translates to CASSPTDTSGSGNEQFF. The full variable domain, rest sourced from reference TRBV18 and TRBJ2-1, is NAGVMQNPRHLVRRRGQEARLRCSPMKGHSHVYWYRQLPEEGLKFMVYLQKENIIDESGMPKERFSAEFPKEGPSILRIQQVVRGDSAAYFCASSPTDTSGSGNEQFFGPGTRLTVL.

The rearrangement links TRBV6-5 to TRBJ2-1; 14 bases are shared with TRBD2. This CDR3 contains 15 residues. V lost 6 bases and J lost 6; bases outside the gene matches: 4. Germline CDR1 and CDR2: MNHEY and SVGAGI. The CDR3 loop reads CASSPTSGRGNEQFF. The CDR3, as DNA: TGTGCCAGCAGCCCGACTAGCGGGAGGGGCAATGAGCAGTTCTTC.

This rearrangement joins TRBV7-9 to TRBJ2-1, with 7 bases matching TRBD1. The germline V gene encodes CDR1 SEHNR and CDR2 FQNEAQ (reference sequence). This CDR3 contains 17 residues. The J segment lost 0 bases and the V segment lost 4 bases, leaving 9 bases of the junction unmatched. The CDR3 loop is CASSSGSGQSSYNEQFF. The CDR3 DNA follows: TGTGCCAGCAGCTCTGGATCGGGACAGAGCTCCTACAATGAGCAGTTCTTC.

The V call is TRBV3-1 (or the pseudogene TRBV3-2), the J call TRBJ2-2; TRBD2 might be the D (6 bases). The V end lost 0 bases, the J end lost 7 bases, and 12 bases lay between the germline ends. CDR1 is LGHDT and CDR2 is YNNKEL in the germline V gene (reference sequence). CDR3 length equals 15 residues. Here the CDR3 DNA reads TGTGCCAGCAGCCAAGATCGGGGGTTCGGCGGGGAGCTGTTTTTT. As protein: CASSQDRGFGGELFF.

V gene TRBV10-3 combines with J gene TRBJ1-2; tentative D call: TRBD1 (6 bases). In germline, CDR1 is ENHRY, CDR2 SYGVKD. The CDR3 loop spans 14 amino acids. Between the trimmed V and J ends, which lost 4 bases and 6 bases, there was a span of 15 bases. CDR3 amino acids: CAISVGGLDDGYTF. CDR3 in DNA: TGTGCCATCAGTGTGGGGGGGCTCGATGATGGCTACACCTTC.